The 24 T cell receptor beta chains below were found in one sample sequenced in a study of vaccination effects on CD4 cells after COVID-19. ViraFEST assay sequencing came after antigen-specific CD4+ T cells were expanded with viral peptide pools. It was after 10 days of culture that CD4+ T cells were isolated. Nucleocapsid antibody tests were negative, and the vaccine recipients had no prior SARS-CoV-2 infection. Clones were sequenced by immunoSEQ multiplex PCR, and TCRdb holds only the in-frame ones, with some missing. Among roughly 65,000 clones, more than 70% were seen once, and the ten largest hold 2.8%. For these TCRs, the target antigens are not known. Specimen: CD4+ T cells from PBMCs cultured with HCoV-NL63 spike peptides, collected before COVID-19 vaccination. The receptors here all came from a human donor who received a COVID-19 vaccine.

CDR3 sequence reads: CASSYRRGGSSGANVLTF. CDR3 nucleotides: TGTGCCAGCAGTTACAGGAGGGGGGGTAGCTCTGGGGCCAACGTCCTGACTTTC. The chain combines TRBV6-2 or TRBV6-3 with TRBJ2-6, with a possible D match to TRBD2 (7 bases). This CDR3 is 18 amino acids long. The germline V gene encodes CDR1 MNHEY and CDR2 SVGEGT. V lost 2 bases to trimming and J lost 0 bases, with 14 bases between them.

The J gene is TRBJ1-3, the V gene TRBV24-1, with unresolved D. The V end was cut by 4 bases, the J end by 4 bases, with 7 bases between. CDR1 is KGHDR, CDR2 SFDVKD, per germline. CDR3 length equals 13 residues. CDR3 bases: TGTGCCACCAGTGAAAGCGGGGGAAACACCATATATTTT. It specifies CATSESGGNTIYF.

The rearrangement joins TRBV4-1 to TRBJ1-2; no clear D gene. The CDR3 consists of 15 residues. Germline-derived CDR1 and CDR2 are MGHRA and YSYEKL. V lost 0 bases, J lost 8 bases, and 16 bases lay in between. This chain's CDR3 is CASSQDGAGGRGYTF. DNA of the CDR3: TGCGCCAGCAGCCAAGACGGCGCAGGAGGCAGAGGCTACACCTTC.

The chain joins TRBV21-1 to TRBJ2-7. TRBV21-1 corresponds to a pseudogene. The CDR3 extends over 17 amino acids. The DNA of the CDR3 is TGTGCCAGCAGCAAAGCTAGTTTTAACAACCCATCCTACGAGCAGTACGTC. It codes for CASSKASFNNPSYEQYV.

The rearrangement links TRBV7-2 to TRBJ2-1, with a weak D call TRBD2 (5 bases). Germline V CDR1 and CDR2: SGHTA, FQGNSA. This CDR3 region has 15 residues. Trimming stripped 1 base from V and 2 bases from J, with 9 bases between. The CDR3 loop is CASSLVARTYNEQFF. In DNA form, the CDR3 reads TGTGCCAGCAGCTTAGTAGCGAGGACCTACAATGAGCAGTTCTTC.

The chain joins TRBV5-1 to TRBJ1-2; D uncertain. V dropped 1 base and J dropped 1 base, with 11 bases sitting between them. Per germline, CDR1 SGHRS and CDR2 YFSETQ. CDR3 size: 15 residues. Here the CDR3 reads CASSLLVGINYGYTF. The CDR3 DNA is TGCGCCAGCAGCTTGCTTGTAGGGATTAACTATGGCTACACCTTC.

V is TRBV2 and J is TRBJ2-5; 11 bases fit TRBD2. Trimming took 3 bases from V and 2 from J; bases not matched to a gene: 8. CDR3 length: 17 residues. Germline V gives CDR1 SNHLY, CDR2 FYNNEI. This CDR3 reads CASSDVLAGGAQETQYF. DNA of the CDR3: TGTGCCAGCAGTGATGTTCTAGCGGGGGGCGCACAAGAGACCCAGTACTTC.

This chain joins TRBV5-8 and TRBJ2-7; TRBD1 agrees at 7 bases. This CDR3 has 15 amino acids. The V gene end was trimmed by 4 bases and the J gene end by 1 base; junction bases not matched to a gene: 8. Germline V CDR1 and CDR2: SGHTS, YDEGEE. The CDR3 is CASSADRDLSYEQYV. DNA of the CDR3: TGTGCCAGCAGCGCAGACAGGGACCTATCCTACGAGCAGTACGTC.

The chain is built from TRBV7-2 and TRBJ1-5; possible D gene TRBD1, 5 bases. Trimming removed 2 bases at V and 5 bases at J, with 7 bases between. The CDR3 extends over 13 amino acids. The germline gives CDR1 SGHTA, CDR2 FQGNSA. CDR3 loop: CASSLSGDQPQHF. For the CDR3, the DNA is TGTGCCAGCAGCTTATCGGGGGATCAGCCCCAGCATTTT. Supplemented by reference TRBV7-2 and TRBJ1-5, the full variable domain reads GAGVSQSPSNKVTEKGKDVELRCDPISGHTALYWYRQSLGQGLEFLIYFQGNSAPDKSGLPSDRFSAERTGGSVSTLTIQRTQQEDSAVYLCASSLSGDQPQHFGDGTRLSIL.

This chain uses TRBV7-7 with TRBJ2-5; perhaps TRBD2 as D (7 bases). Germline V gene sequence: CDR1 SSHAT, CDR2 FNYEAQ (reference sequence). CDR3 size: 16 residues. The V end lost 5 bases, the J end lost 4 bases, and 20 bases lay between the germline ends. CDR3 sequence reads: CASSARGPGAPETQYF. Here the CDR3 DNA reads TGTGCCAGCAGCGCGCGGGGGCCAGGAGCCCCAGAGACCCAGTACTTC.

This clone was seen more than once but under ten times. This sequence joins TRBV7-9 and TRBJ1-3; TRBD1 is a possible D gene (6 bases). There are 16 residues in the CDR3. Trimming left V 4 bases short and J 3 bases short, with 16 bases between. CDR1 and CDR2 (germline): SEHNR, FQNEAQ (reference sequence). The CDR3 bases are TGTGCCAGCAGCTCGGGGGGGGCGCCGGGTGGAAACACCATATATTTT. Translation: CASSSGGAPGGNTIYF.

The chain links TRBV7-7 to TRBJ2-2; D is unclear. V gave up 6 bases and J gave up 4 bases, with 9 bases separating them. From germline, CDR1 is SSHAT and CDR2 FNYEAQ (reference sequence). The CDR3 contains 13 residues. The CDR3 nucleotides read TGTGCCAGCAGTAGGACCCCCACCGGGGAGCTGTTTTTT. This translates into CASSRTPTGELFF.

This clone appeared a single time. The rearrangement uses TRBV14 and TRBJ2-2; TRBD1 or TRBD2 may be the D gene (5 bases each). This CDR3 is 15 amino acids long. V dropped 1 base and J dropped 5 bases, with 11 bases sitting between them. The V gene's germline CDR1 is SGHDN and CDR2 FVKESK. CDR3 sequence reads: CASSQVGTRTGELFF. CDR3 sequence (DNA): TGTGCCAGCAGCCAAGTCGGGACGCGGACCGGGGAGCTGTTTTTT.

DNA of the CDR3: TGTGCCAGCAGTGACAGGGGCCAAGAGACCCAGTACTTC. Its translation is CASSDRGQETQYF. This rearrangement joins TRBV2 to TRBJ2-5; D may be TRBD1 (6 bases). This CDR3 comprises 13 residues. V dropped 3 bases and J dropped 1 base, with 6 bases sitting between them. From germline, CDR1 is SNHLY and CDR2 FYNNEI. Full variable domain (remainder filled in from reference TRBV2 and TRBJ2-5): EPEVTQTPSHQVTQMGQEVILRCVPISNHLYFYWYRQILGQKVEFLVSFYNNEISEKSEIFDDQFSVERPDGSNFTLKIRSTKLEDSAMYFCASSDRGQETQYFGPGTRLLVL.

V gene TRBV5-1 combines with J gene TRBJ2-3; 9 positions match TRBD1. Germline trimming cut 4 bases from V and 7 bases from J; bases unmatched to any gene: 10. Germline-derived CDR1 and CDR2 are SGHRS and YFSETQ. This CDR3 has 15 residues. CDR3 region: CASSLSGTGRNTQYF. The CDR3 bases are TGCGCCAGCAGCCTCTCGGGGACAGGGCGAAATACGCAGTATTTT.

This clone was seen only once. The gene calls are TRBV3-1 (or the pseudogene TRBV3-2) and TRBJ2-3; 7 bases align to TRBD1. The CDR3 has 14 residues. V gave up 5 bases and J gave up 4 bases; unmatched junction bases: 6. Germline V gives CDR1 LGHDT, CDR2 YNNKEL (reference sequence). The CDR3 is CASSTRTGADTQYF. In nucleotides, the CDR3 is TGTGCCAGCAGCACCCGAACAGGGGCAGATACGCAGTATTTT.

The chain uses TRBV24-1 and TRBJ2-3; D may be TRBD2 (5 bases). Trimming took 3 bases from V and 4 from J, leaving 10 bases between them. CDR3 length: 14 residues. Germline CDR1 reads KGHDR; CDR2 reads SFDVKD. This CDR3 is CATSDTGSADTQYF. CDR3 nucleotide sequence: TGTGCCACCAGTGATACGGGGTCTGCAGATACGCAGTATTTT.

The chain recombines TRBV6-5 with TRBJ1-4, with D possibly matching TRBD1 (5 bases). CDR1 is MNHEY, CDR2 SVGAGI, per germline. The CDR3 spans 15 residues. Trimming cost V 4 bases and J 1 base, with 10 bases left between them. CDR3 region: CASSSNDRTNEKLFF. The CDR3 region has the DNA TGTGCCAGCAGTTCCAACGACAGAACTAATGAAAAACTGTTTTTT.

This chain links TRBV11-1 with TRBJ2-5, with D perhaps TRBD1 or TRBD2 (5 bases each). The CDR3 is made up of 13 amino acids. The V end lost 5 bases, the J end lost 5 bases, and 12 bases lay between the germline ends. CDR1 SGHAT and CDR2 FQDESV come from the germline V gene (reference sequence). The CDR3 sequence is CASSPGTRETQYF. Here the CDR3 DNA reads TGTGCCAGCAGCCCCGGGACCCGGGAGACCCAGTACTTC.

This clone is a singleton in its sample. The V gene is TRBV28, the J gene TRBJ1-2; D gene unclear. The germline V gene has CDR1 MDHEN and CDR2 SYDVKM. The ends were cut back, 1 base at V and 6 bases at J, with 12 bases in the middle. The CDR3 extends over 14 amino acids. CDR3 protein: CASSLFVAGHGYTF. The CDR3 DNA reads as TGTGCCAGCAGTTTATTTGTGGCGGGTCATGGCTACACCTTC.

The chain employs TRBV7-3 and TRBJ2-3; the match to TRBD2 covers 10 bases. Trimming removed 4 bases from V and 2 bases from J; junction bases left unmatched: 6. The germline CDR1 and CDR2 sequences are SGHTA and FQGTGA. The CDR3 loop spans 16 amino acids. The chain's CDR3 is CASSSTAGGLTDTQYF. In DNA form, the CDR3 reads TGTGCCAGCAGCTCTACAGCGGGGGGGCTCACAGATACGCAGTATTTT.

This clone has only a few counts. The CDR3 reads CASSQWGAGGKVDTQYF. CDR3 DNA: TGCGCCAGCAGCCAATGGGGAGCGGGGGGTAAAGTGGATACGCAGTATTTT. V gene TRBV4-1 combines with J gene TRBJ2-3; 9 bases line up with TRBD2. The CDR3 sequence is 17 residues long. From germline, CDR1 is MGHRA and CDR2 YSYEKL. The junction had 12 bases not matched to a gene; V was cut back by 2 bases and J by 6 bases.

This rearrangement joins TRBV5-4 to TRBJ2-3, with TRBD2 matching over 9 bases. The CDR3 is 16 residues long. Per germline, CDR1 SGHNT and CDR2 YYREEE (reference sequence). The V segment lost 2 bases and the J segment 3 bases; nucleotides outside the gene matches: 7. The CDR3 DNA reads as TGTGCCAGCAGCTTCGGCGGGGGGGTTGTAACAGATACGCAGTATTTT. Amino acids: CASSFGGGVVTDTQYF.

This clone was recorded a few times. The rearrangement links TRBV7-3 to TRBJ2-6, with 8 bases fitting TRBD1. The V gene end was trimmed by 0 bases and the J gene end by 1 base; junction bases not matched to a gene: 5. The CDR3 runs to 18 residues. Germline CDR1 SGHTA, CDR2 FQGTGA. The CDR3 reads CASSLTGTGGSGANVLTF. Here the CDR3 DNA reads TGTGCCAGCAGCTTAACCGGGACAGGAGGTTCTGGGGCCAACGTCCTGACTTTC.